Listed here is a single T cell receptor beta chain. As yet, its antigen is unknown. Making the TCR beta libraries involved quantitative 5'-RACE with molecular barcodes. Each CDR3 protein gets one entry after TCRdb re-called the 5' RACE reads with MiXCR. The sample has approximately 220,000 distinct CDR3 sequences, about 17% seen once. These data belong to a study of CD8 T cells in ankylosing spondylitis. Regarding the study as a whole: In synovial fluid and blood from reactive arthritis, some motif variants were previously reported. Relatively scarce in peripheral blood, disease-linked clones were CD8+. Ankylosing spondylitis blood appeared to carry a characteristic TCR beta motif of 7 or 8 highly homologous variants. From matched ankylosing spondylitis synovial fluid, disease-linked clones were reportedly recovered at significantly enriched levels.

The sequence came from a male donor with ankylosing spondylitis. Sample: blood, either unsorted or a sorted T cell fraction (not recorded which).

CDR3 bases: TGTGCCAGCAGCGATGGGCGTAGTCGGGAGACCCAGTACTTC. Amino acid sequence: CASSDGRSRETQYF. The V and J genes are TRBV7-9 and TRBJ2-5, with D uncertain. This CDR3 region has 14 residues. V was cut by 5 bases and J by 5 bases, with 15 bases left in between. CDR1 and CDR2 from the germline V gene are SEHNR and FQNEAQ (reference sequence). Looking up the rest from reference TRBV7-9 and TRBJ2-5 gives the full variable domain: DTGVSQNPRHKITKRGQNVTFRCDPISEHNRLYWYRQTLGQGPEFLTYFQNEAQLEKSRLLSDRFSAERPKGSFSTLEIQRTEQGDSAMYLCASSDGRSRETQYFGPGTRLLVL.